This record concerns one TCR beta chain sequence. Its specific antigen is unknown. No per-base quality is available; no much larger clone lies one base away. V trim: 4 bases; J trim: 1 base; unmatched bases: 5. CDR1 and CDR2 (SNHLY, FYNNEI) derive from the germline V gene. The cysteine opens and the phenylalanine closes a CDR3 of 16 amino acids. Only the CDR3 region is kept as DNA, spanning 48 bases read in frame from base 1. To be included, a participant needed at least one PBMC sample from before ART initiation plus at least two post-ART samples. All participants with HIV were treated in the United States of America. Before DNA extraction, cryopreserved samples containing 1-10 million PBMC were thawed and washed. At the time of the earliest PBMC sample, participants with HIV were aged between about 23 and 54 years. PBMC samples were contributed by each participant from 1-4 timepoints before ART initiation and 2-8 timepoints after ART initiation, with a median of 7 samples. For every participant, serial HIV viral load, CD4+ T-cell count, ART history and demographic data were obtained. A Qiagen kit on a QIAcube was used to extract genomic DNA from unsorted PBMC, with samples processed in batches of 12.

The immunoSEQ hsTCRB v3.0 assay was used at survey level resolution to sequence the TRB variable region. The target sequencing depth for TRB was about 40,000-55,000 T-cell genomes per sample. TRB libraries were pooled and sequenced on an Illumina MiSeq using a v3 150-cycle kit. From the authors' description of their analysis: Repertoire analysis was run in R within a reproducible Nextflow workflow that covered QC, data transformation and analysis. LymphoSeq2, an R package for exploring AIRR-Seq data, was used to implement the custom analyses. A few samples that produced fewer than 5000 total TRB sequences were removed, so some 190 HIV repertoires were analyzed. Of the 188 retained HIV repertoires, almost 60 were collected before and roughly 130 after ART initiation. Repertoires were downsampled to 5000 TRB nucleotide sequences, and summary statistics were averaged over 100 downsampling iterations. TRB sequences were retained for analysis only if CDR3 regions of at least seven amino acids were present. Diversity was assessed using a clonality score derived from Shannon entropy and using the Gini coefficient. In the repertoire networks, any two of the top 5000 CDR3 amino acid sequences were linked whenever the two sequences differed by an edit distance of one. GLIPH2 predicted antigen specificity groups and MHC restriction for TRB CDR3 amino acid sequences. To flag known associations with CMV, EBV, HIV or tissue antigens, CDR3 amino acid sequences were compared against VDJdb and McPAS-TCR. Pre-ART, post-ART and control groups were compared with Wilcoxon signed-rank tests and Holm-Bonferroni correction. TCRdb provides this immuneACCESS table in a form limited to in-frame rearrangements. Some clones are lacking; in checked studies, under half of them reflect an unresolved V gene, and why the rest are absent is not known. V and J calls and clone size come straight from that table; D and trimming were deduced from the DNA. This sample is represented by 35,000 to 40,000 clones; roughly four fifths of them were singletons. The ten largest clones add up to around 13% of the sample.

This sample is part of a study of long-term antiretroviral therapy in people with HIV (dated by TCRdb to between 2021 and 2024). Turning to the overall study: The earliest samples were collected approximately a decade before the 2015 WHO recommendation for immediate ART, a period when ART was typically delayed until CD4 counts fell. A retrospective serial study tested whether changes in peripheral blood TRB repertoire composition and diversity were associated with ART initiation and durable HIV suppression. The cohort contributed about 200 cryopreserved PBMC samples from a few dozen adults with confirmed HIV infection, collected serially over a mean of approximately six years (range 1-12). Eleven of the 30 participants with HIV were female. No cross-contamination during QIAcube processing was shown when test extractions of a monoclonal T-cell line were performed alongside 33 polyclonal samples.

Broad study findings and their caveats: HIV repertoires had narrower CDR3 length ranges than controls, and the network structure suggested an antigen-experienced repertoire that shifted only slightly toward naive after ART. No data were available on ART adherence, viral resistance or therapy changes, limiting inferences about post-ART repertoire changes. Starting ART was linked to a significant rise in TRB diversity, yet even after long-term ART the diversity remained significantly lower than in transplant donor controls. Owing to limited PBMC availability, only the TCR beta chain was sequenced, without alpha chain pairing. Expanded TRB clones identified before ART initiation dominated the repertoire across all time points, though the dominance fluctuated and decreased in many PLHIV after ART. Because pre-ART samples had limited cell numbers, unsorted PBMC were profiled rather than sorted CD4+ and CD8+ T cells. Samples dated from the mid-2000s to the late 2010s, and the ART regimens used may be less effective than current ones.

The sequence was obtained from a man aged 18 to 35 with HIV. Rearrangement joined TRBV2 to TRBJ2-3; 10 bases in between match TRBD2. The specimen was unsorted PBMCs, collected 0.3 years after starting antiretroviral therapy. This receptor has the CDR3 CASSGAGGFRTDTQYF. The bases read TGTGCCAGCAGTGGAGCGGGAGGGTTTCGCACAGATACGCAGTATTTT.